These 28 T cell receptor beta chains share one sample of origin, sequenced in a study of T cell responses to AZD1222 COVID-19 vaccine. Here immunoSEQ multiplex PCR was the method, and the copy in TCRdb shows in-frame clones only, minus some. The sample has about 110,000 clones, about 95% seen once. Sequenced material: peripheral blood, taken 28 days after the second AZD1222 dose. These TCRs come from an adult who received the AZD1222 COVID-19 vaccine.

The J gene is TRBJ1-5, the V gene TRBV2, with D perhaps TRBD1 (6 bases). Germline V gene data show CDR1 as SNHLY and CDR2 as FYNNEI. This CDR3 comprises 13 residues. Trimming pared 8 bases from V and 1 base from J, leaving 9 bases between. The CDR3 reads CASQGQSNQPQHF. The CDR3 DNA sequence: TGTGCCAGCCAGGGGCAGAGCAATCAGCCCCAGCATTTT.

CDR3 loop: CASSFLGSEQYF. CDR3 coding DNA: TGTGCCAGCAGTTTCCTCGGGTCCGAGCAGTACTTC. The V call is TRBV12-3 or TRBV12-4, the J call TRBJ2-7, with D uncertain. The ends were cut back, 3 bases at V and 6 bases at J, with 9 bases in the middle. The CDR3 covers 12 residues.

This sequence joins TRBV5-5 and TRBJ1-2; D remains ambiguous. V was shortened by 4 bases and J by 0 bases, with 13 bases between the two germline ends. The CDR3 has 15 amino acids. The germline CDR1 and CDR2 sequences are SGHKS and YYEKEE (reference sequence). In nucleotides, the CDR3 is TGTGCCAGCAGCGACGCACACGGAACTAACTATGGCTACACCTTC. As protein: CASSDAHGTNYGYTF.

The chain is built from TRBV29-1 and TRBJ1-1; no firm D call. The germline CDR1 and CDR2 sequences are SQVTM and ANQGSEA. The CDR3 length is 13 residues. V was cut by 3 bases and J by 0 bases, with 8 bases left in between. The CDR3 here is CSVETRMNTEAFF. The CDR3 nucleotides read TGCAGCGTTGAGACTAGGATGAACACTGAAGCTTTCTTT.

The chain uses TRBV20-1 and TRBJ1-2; D is unclear. There are 13 residues in the CDR3. Germline V gene sequence: CDR1 DFQATT, CDR2 SNEGSKA (reference sequence). V was trimmed by 3 bases and J by 1 base, leaving 9 bases between them. CDR3 in DNA: TGCAGTGCTAGTGATGAGTATAACTATGGCTACACCTTC. It is translated as CSASDEYNYGYTF.

The chain has TRBV12-5 and TRBJ2-5; D uncertain. This CDR3 is 14 amino acids long. The V gene's germline CDR1 is LGHNT and CDR2 FRNRAP. V shed 3 bases and J shed 0 bases, with 8 bases lying between them. The CDR3 sequence is CASGLGPYQETQYF. The CDR3 DNA sequence: TGTGCTAGTGGTTTAGGACCCTACCAAGAGACCCAGTACTTC.

The chain couples TRBV4-1 to TRBJ2-7; 8 nucleotides line up with TRBD2. The CDR3 is 15 amino acids. Germline CDR1 and CDR2: MGHRA and YSYEKL. V lost 4 bases and J lost 6; bases outside the gene matches: 11. The CDR3 DNA is TGCGCCAGCAGCCCTTTGGGACTAGTTAAGGGCGAGCAGTACTTC. This sequence encodes CASSPLGLVKGEQYF.

The rearrangement links TRBV18 to TRBJ2-7, with D perhaps TRBD1 (5 bases). From germline, CDR1 is KGHSH and CDR2 LQKENI. V was trimmed by 3 bases and J by 1 base, leaving 19 bases between them. The CDR3 is 17 amino acids. The CDR3 is CASSPVTGAGPSYEQYF. The CDR3 bases are TGTGCCAGCTCACCCGTGACTGGGGCAGGTCCTTCCTACGAGCAGTACTTC.

CDR3 bases: TGTGCCAGCAGGGGACTAGCGGCTCAGGGGGAGCAGTTCTTC. Its protein is CASRGLAAQGEQFF. This chain joins TRBV2 and TRBJ2-1; TRBD2 agrees at 11 bases. V shed 6 bases, J shed 10 bases, and the junction held 8 bases outside the gene matches. The CDR3 spans 14 residues. CDR1 and CDR2 (germline): SNHLY, FYNNEI.

The chain links TRBV4-1 to TRBJ1-5; no clear D. Germline values: CDR1 MGHRA, CDR2 YSYEKL. Trimming left V 3 bases short and J 4 bases short, with 10 bases between. The CDR3 has 14 residues. The CDR3 nucleotides read TGCGCCAGCAGCCATCGAAGATTAAATCAGCCCCAGCATTTT. This encodes CASSHRRLNQPQHF.

This chain links TRBV11-3 with TRBJ1-1; maybe TRBD1 (5 bases). This CDR3 is 13 amino acids long. Germline CDR1 is SGHNT and CDR2 is YENEEA. Trimming shortened V by 2 bases and J by 4 bases, and 8 bases separated the two germline ends. The CDR3 DNA is TGTGCCAGCAGCTTAAGGGGAACCACTGAAGCTTTCTTT. This sequence encodes CASSLRGTTEAFF.

The chain has TRBV4-2 and TRBJ2-7, with 9 positions matching TRBD1. This CDR3 is 15 amino acids long. V was pared by 4 bases and J by 4 bases, with 8 bases of the junction left unmatched. Germline CDR1 LGHNA, CDR2 YNFKEQ. This CDR3 reads CASSPSSGTGYEQYF. The CDR3 coding sequence is TGTGCCAGCAGCCCAAGCTCGGGGACAGGGTACGAGCAGTACTTC.

This sequence joins TRBV7-8 and TRBJ1-1; unclear D gene. Per the germline V gene, CDR1 is SGHVS and CDR2 is FQNEAQ. This CDR3 region has 11 residues. The V end was cut by 2 bases, the J end by 8 bases, with 6 bases between. CDR3 region: CASSLTGEAFF. Written as DNA, the CDR3 is TGTGCCAGCAGCTTAACGGGAGAAGCTTTCTTT. Based on the CDR3 plus reference TRBV7-8 and TRBJ1-1, the full variable domain is GAGVSQSPRYKVAKRGQDVALRCDPISGHVSLFWYQQALGQGPEFLTYFQNEAQLDKSGLPSDRFFAERPEGSVSTLKIQRTQQEDSAVYLCASSLTGEAFFGQGTRLTVV.

The chain combines TRBV12-3 or TRBV12-4 with TRBJ1-2; the D is unclear. The CDR3 extends over 11 amino acids. V lost 5 bases and J 4 bases, leaving 5 bases between the germline ends. The CDR3 protein is CASSEGYGYTF. DNA of the CDR3: TGTGCCAGCAGTGAGGGCTATGGCTACACCTTC.

The chain uses TRBV6-4 and TRBJ1-1; a weak D match, TRBD1 (5 bases). Germline loops: CDR1 MRHNA, CDR2 SNTAGT. The CDR3 runs to 13 residues. V gave up 2 bases and J gave up 3 bases, with 7 bases separating them. The CDR3: CASSDGGHTEAFF. CDR3 bases: TGTGCCAGCAGTGACGGGGGTCACACTGAAGCTTTCTTT.

Here the CDR3 reads CASIPPRENYGYTF. CDR3 DNA sequence: TGTGCCAGCATCCCCCCGCGGGAGAACTATGGCTACACCTTC. The chain employs TRBV7-9 and TRBJ1-2, with D uncertain. The CDR3 consists of 14 residues. Germline-derived CDR1 and CDR2 are SEHNR and FQNEAQ (reference sequence). Trimming cost V 7 bases and J 2 bases, with 14 bases left between them.

CDR3 residues: CASSQDSTENEQFF. The CDR3 DNA reads as TGTGCCAGCAGCCAAGATTCAACCGAGAATGAGCAGTTCTTC. This rearrangement joins TRBV4-2 to TRBJ2-1; D is unclear. The CDR3 sequence is 14 residues long. In germline, CDR1 is LGHNA, CDR2 YNFKEQ. V lost 0 bases to trimming and J lost 7 bases, with 10 bases between them.

The CDR3 nucleotides are TGTGCCACCAGCAGATACGGGACAGGGATGAACACTGAAGCTTTCTTT. It codes for CATSRYGTGMNTEAFF. V is TRBV15 and J is TRBJ1-1; 9 nucleotides line up with TRBD1. CDR1 and CDR2 from the germline V gene are LNHNV and YYDKDF (reference sequence). This CDR3 is built from 16 residues. The junction had 4 bases not matched to a gene; V was cut back by 2 bases and J by 0 bases.

DNA for the CDR3: TGTGCCAGCAGCCCCGAGGGCCGACGGGGGCATGGCTACACCTTC. Translated: CASSPEGRRGHGYTF. The chain couples TRBV7-9 to TRBJ1-2, with D possibly TRBD1 on 6 matching bases. CDR1 and CDR2 (germline): SEHNR, FQNEAQ (reference sequence). The CDR3 runs 15 residues. The germline V and J ends were trimmed by 5 bases and 6 bases, with 19 bases remaining between them.

The V call is TRBV5-1, the J call TRBJ1-1, with 8 bases identical to TRBD1. Germline V lookup: CDR1 SGHRS, CDR2 YFSETQ. With 4 bases clipped from V and 10 bases from J, the junction kept 12 bases outside the gene matches. The CDR3 spans 14 residues. CDR3 DNA sequence: TGCGCCAGCAGCGGTGATACAGGGGGAGTTGGAGCTTTCTTT. Translated: CASSGDTGGVGAFF.

The J gene is TRBJ1-5, the V gene TRBV10-2; TRBD1 matches 8 bases. V lost 6 bases and J lost 4; bases outside the gene matches: 8. Germline-derived CDR1 and CDR2 are WSHSY and SAAADI. CDR3 size: 15 residues. CDR3 region: CASRATGVGNQPQHF. The DNA for the CDR3 is TGCGCCAGCAGGGCGACAGGGGTGGGGAATCAGCCCCAGCATTTT.

The chain carries TRBV11-2 and TRBJ2-7; D gene ambiguous. Trimming shortened V by 1 base and J by 7 bases, and 14 bases separated the two germline ends. This CDR3 contains 14 residues. The germline V gene has CDR1 SGHAT and CDR2 FQNNGV. The CDR3 bases are TGTGCCAGCAGCTTAGTCCCGAGCCGTCGGGAGCAGTACTTC. This encodes CASSLVPSRREQYF.

The chain recombines TRBV29-1 with TRBJ2-2; 7 nucleotides agree with TRBD1. CDR1 SQVTM and CDR2 ANQGSEA come from the germline V gene. The CDR3 totals 15 residues. V was pared by 5 bases and J by 1 base, with 7 bases of the junction left unmatched. The CDR3 region is CSVSRTGLNTGELFF. Written as DNA, the CDR3 is TGCAGCGTTTCTCGGACAGGATTGAACACCGGGGAGCTGTTTTTT.

The rearrangement links TRBV5-5 to TRBJ1-5; D ambiguous. This CDR3 contains 15 residues. Trimming shortened V by 1 base and J by 5 bases, and 13 bases separated the two germline ends. CDR1 and CDR2 from the germline V gene are SGHKS and YYEKEE (reference sequence). The CDR3, as DNA: TGTGCCAGCAGCTTGCTTGGGCAGTCAGATCAGCCCCAGCATTTT. It yields the protein CASSLLGQSDQPQHF.

V usage is TRBV30 and J usage is TRBJ1-5; TRBD1 matches at 7 bases. Germline-derived CDR1 and CDR2 are GTSNPN and SVGIG (reference sequence). The CDR3 runs to 13 residues. V dropped 2 bases and J dropped 6; count of bases not matched to a gene: 4. The CDR3 region is CAWSFRGPQPQHF. DNA of the CDR3: TGTGCCTGGAGTTTTAGGGGGCCTCAGCCCCAGCATTTT.

The chain is built from TRBV2 and TRBJ1-3; the D is unclear. CDR3 length: 13 residues. Trimming removed 4 bases from V and 4 bases from J, with 8 bases in between. Looked up from germline, CDR1 is SNHLY and CDR2 is FYNNEI. The DNA for the CDR3 is TGTGCCAGCAGTGGGGAATACGGAAACACCATATATTTT. Amino acid sequence: CASSGEYGNTIYF.

This clone was picked up one time. Written as DNA, the CDR3 is TGTGCCAGCAGCTTGGGATTGAATTCCTACGAGCAGTACTTC. It encodes CASSLGLNSYEQYF. The rearrangement joins TRBV5-4 to TRBJ2-7; D gene unclear. Germline CDR1 and CDR2: SGHNT and YYREEE (reference sequence). Trimming stripped 0 bases from V and 1 base from J, with 8 bases between. The CDR3 is made up of 14 amino acids.

The J gene is TRBJ2-4, the V gene TRBV18; D possibly corresponds to TRBD2 (6 bases). Per germline, CDR1 KGHSH and CDR2 LQKENI. The V end was cut by 6 bases, the J end by 8 bases, with 11 bases between. The CDR3 sequence is 12 residues long. The CDR3 protein is CASSPTGDIQYF. The DNA for the CDR3 is TGTGCCAGCTCCCCGACGGGGGACATTCAGTACTTC.